This TCR beta chain was identified during a study of T cells after somatic rescue of genetic block. The method was immunoSEQ multiplex PCR; TCRdb's version includes in-frame clones alone and lacks a portion of them. The sample yields 110,000 or so clones, around nine tenths seen once. The CDR3 totals 11 residues. Germline loops: CDR1 SGHTA, CDR2 FQGNSA. Trimming removed 4 bases at V and 3 bases at J, with 4 bases between. Material for sequencing was peripheral blood mononuclear cells (PBMCs). The sequence came from a woman younger than 35. The chain links TRBV7-2 to TRBJ2-7, with no clear D. CDR3 region: CASSSYYEQYF. The CDR3 DNA is TGTGCCAGCAGCTCCTACTACGAGCAGTACTTC. The complete variable domain, with remaining parts taken from reference TRBV7-2 and TRBJ2-7, reads GAGVSQSPSNKVTEKGKDVELRCDPISGHTALYWYRQSLGQGLEFLIYFQGNSAPDKSGLPSDRFSAERTGGSVSTLTIQRTQQEDSAVYLCASSSYYEQYFGPGTRLTVT.